This is a list of T cell receptor beta chains from one sample in a study of control samples from healthy donors and cancer patients. Assay: immunoSEQ multiplex PCR; the TCRdb copy retains only in-frame clones and omits some. The sample holds approximately 97,000 clones, roughly 92% seen once. Sequencing was done on a sample of blood. The source of these receptors is a human donor in good health. The donor label of this sample is uncertain. The CDR3 runs from the conserved cysteine through the conserved F or W. D genes are given only for firm matches. Part of the rows lack a size; the others show once, few, many or a class for expanded clones.

abundance,v_gene,d_gene,j_gene,CDR3aa,CDR3nt
.,TRBV7-9,.,TRBJ1-3,CASSLTKDSGNTIYF,TGTGCCAGCAGCTTAACTAAAGACTCTGGAAACACCATATATTTT
.,TRBV19,.,TRBJ1-3,CASSNPGHLINTIYF,TGTGCCAGTAGTAACCCGGGACATCTCATAAACACCATATATTTT
.,TRBV12-3/TRBV12-4,.,TRBJ1-1,CASSTPRTEAFF,TGTGCCAGCAGTACCCCCCGGACTGAAGCTTTCTTT
.,TRBV9,.,TRBJ1-1,CASSVGLLNTEAFF,TGTGCCAGCAGCGTAGGCCTGTTGAACACTGAAGCTTTCTTT
.,TRBV30,.,TRBJ1-2,CAWSTGGDYGYTF,TGTGCCTGGAGTACGGGGGGAGACTATGGCTACACCTTC
few,TRBV9,.,TRBJ1-3,CASSRTASSGNTIYF,TGTGCCAGCAGCCGAACGGCTAGCTCTGGAAACACCATATATTTT
.,TRBV5-4,TRBD1,TRBJ2-6,CASSWGRQGSGANVLTF,TGTGCCAGCAGCTGGGGACGACAGGGATCTGGGGCCAACGTCCTGACTTTC
once,TRBV11-1,.,TRBJ1-3,CASSKLQTGNTIYF,TGTGCCAGCAGCAAACTACAGACTGGAAACACCATATATTTT
.,TRBV6-5,.,TRBJ1-1,CASSPRPSDTEAFF,TGTGCCAGCTCTCCGAGGCCGTCCGACACTGAAGCTTTCTTT
once,TRBV7-6,TRBD2,TRBJ2-3,CASSSSSGGLRTDTQYF,TGTGCCAGCAGCTCCTCTAGCGGGGGGTTGCGCACAGATACGCAGTATTTT
.,TRBV3-1/TRBV3-2,.,TRBJ1-5,CASSQDGGPSNQPQHF,TGTGCCAGCAGCCAAGACGGGGGGCCTAGCAATCAGCCCCAGCATTTT
once,TRBV15,TRBD1,TRBJ2-7,CATSSDKTGVSYEQYF,TGTGCCACCAGCAGCGATAAAACAGGGGTCTCCTACGAGCAGTACTTC
.,TRBV5-1,.,TRBJ2-1,CASSLLQGLYNEQFF,TGCGCCAGCAGCTTGTTACAGGGACTTTACAATGAGCAGTTCTTC
once,TRBV2,TRBD1,TRBJ1-2,CASSDTGTGGHGYTF,TGTGCCAGCAGCGATACCGGGACAGGAGGTCATGGCTACACCTTC
.,TRBV19,TRBD1,TRBJ1-1,CASSINRGPSRAFF,TGTGCCAGTAGTATCAACAGGGGTCCAAGTCGAGCTTTCTTT
.,TRBV6-6,.,TRBJ1-6,CASSVGRESPLHF,TGTGCCAGCAGCGTTGGGCGGGAGTCACCCCTCCACTTT
.,TRBV30,TRBD1,TRBJ1-5,CAWNDRGENQPQHF,TGTGCCTGGAACGACAGGGGCGAGAATCAGCCCCAGCATTTT
.,TRBV19,.,TRBJ1-1,CASSIRGGARNTEAFF,TGTGCCAGTAGTATTAGGGGGGGCGCGAGGAACACTGAAGCTTTCTTT
.,TRBV9,TRBD2,TRBJ2-1,CASSVVAGVYNEQFF,TGTGCCAGCAGCGTAGTAGCGGGGGTCTACAATGAGCAGTTCTTC
.,TRBV2,.,TRBJ2-3,CASSELEDTQYF,TGTGCCAGCAGTGAATTGGAAGATACGCAGTATTTT
.,TRBV30,TRBD2,TRBJ2-7,CAWSVPTSGGSYEQYF,TGTGCCTGGAGTGTACCAACTAGCGGGGGATCCTACGAGCAGTACTTC
once,TRBV11-2,TRBD1,TRBJ1-5,CASSLGTGESGQPQHF,TGTGCCAGCAGCTTAGGGACAGGGGAAAGTGGTCAGCCCCAGCATTTT
.,TRBV19,.,TRBJ1-4,CASSVTAATNEKLFF,TGTGCCAGTAGTGTGACAGCCGCAACTAATGAAAAACTGTTTTTT
.,TRBV24-1,TRBD1,TRBJ1-2,CATSGQGARGDYGYTF,TGTGCCACCAGTGGACAGGGGGCTAGGGGTGACTATGGCTACACCTTC
.,TRBV28,.,TRBJ1-4,CASSGPGPTTNEKLFF,TGTGCCAGCAGTGGGCCCGGACCAACAACTAATGAAAAACTGTTTTTT
few,TRBV19,TRBD1,TRBJ1-6,CASSIATGANSPLHF,TGTGCCAGTAGTATCGCGACAGGGGCGAATTCACCCCTCCACTTT
.,TRBV19,.,TRBJ1-5,CASSIKGSGNQPQHF,TGTGCCAGTAGTATAAAAGGGTCGGGCAATCAGCCCCAGCATTTT
.,TRBV6-1,.,TRBJ1-5,CASSELHQPQHF,TGTGCCAGCAGTGAACTTCATCAGCCCCAGCATTTT
.,TRBV25-1,.,TRBJ1-5,CASSAAGSNQPQHF,TGTGCCAGCAGTGCGGCCGGTAGCAATCAGCCCCAGCATTTT
.,TRBV4-2,TRBD1,TRBJ1-6,CASSQGQGNSPLHF,TGTGCCAGCAGCCAAGGACAGGGGAATTCACCCCTCCACTTT
.,TRBV10-1,TRBD2,TRBJ2-3,CASSEGPSGVTSTDTQYF,TGCGCCAGCAGTGAGGGTCCTAGCGGGGTTACTAGCACAGATACGCAGTATTTT
.,TRBV12-3/TRBV12-4,.,TRBJ1-1,CASRRRNTEAFF,TGTGCCAGCAGACGCAGGAACACTGAAGCTTTCTTT
once,TRBV2,.,TRBJ1-5,CASKSGQLKPQHF,TGTGCCAGCAAATCAGGGCAGCTTAAGCCCCAGCATTTT
.,TRBV6-9,.,TRBJ2-7,CASSYIWLLPEQYF,TGTGCCAGCAGTTATATATGGCTACTACCCGAGCAGTACTTC
.,TRBV14,.,TRBJ2-7,CASSLKDHTYEQYF,TGTGCCAGCAGCCTTAAGGACCACACCTACGAGCAGTACTTC
.,TRBV28,.,TRBJ1-6,CASVYRVGSPLHF,TGTGCCAGCGTCTACAGGGTAGGGTCACCCCTCCACTTT
.,TRBV24-1,.,TRBJ2-5,CATSDRTGKETQYF,TGTGCCACCAGTGATCGTACAGGGAAAGAGACCCAGTACTTC
.,TRBV11-3,.,TRBJ2-2,CASSLGDGELFF,TGTGCCAGCAGCTTGGGCGACGGGGAGCTGTTTTTT
once,TRBV5-8,.,TRBJ1-3,CASSRSVAQINTIYF,TGTGCCAGCAGCCGCTCGGTGGCACAGATAAACACCATATATTTT
.,TRBV28,TRBD1,TRBJ2-7,CASLGQGAGLGEQYF,TGTGCCAGCCTCGGTCAGGGGGCGGGCCTTGGCGAGCAGTACTTC
once,TRBV9,.,TRBJ1-1,CASSVAGTEAFF,TGTGCCAGCAGCGTAGCCGGTACTGAAGCTTTCTTT
once,TRBV4-3,.,TRBJ1-1,CASSQDPGAGVGAFF,TGCGCCAGCAGCCAAGACCCAGGGGCAGGGGTCGGGGCTTTCTTT
.,TRBV29-1,TRBD1,TRBJ1-2,CSASGQGLDGYTF,TGCAGCGCCTCGGGACAGGGGCTCGATGGCTACACCTTC
.,TRBV24-1,TRBD2,TRBJ2-1,CATSDPGTSGGNEQFF,TGTGCCACCAGTGATCCCGGGACTAGCGGGGGCAATGAGCAGTTCTTC
.,TRBV6-5,.,TRBJ2-7,CASSPGQIYEQYF,TGTGCCAGCAGCCCCGGACAAATCTACGAGCAGTACTTC
.,TRBV9,TRBD1,TRBJ2-7,CASSVFSTGDEQYF,TGTGCCAGCAGCGTATTTAGTACAGGGGACGAGCAGTACTTC
.,TRBV12-5,.,TRBJ1-1,CASGGAFALNTEAFF,TGTGCTAGTGGTGGGGCTTTCGCCTTGAACACTGAAGCTTTCTTT
.,TRBV12-3/TRBV12-4,.,TRBJ1-2,CASSYLNYGYTF,TGTGCCAGCAGTTATCTCAACTATGGCTACACCTTC
few,TRBV15,.,TRBJ1-4,CATSREGGRGSNEKLFF,TGTGCCACCAGCAGAGAGGGGGGTAGGGGATCTAATGAAAAACTGTTTTTT
.,TRBV25-1,.,TRBJ1-1,CASSELRMNTEAFF,TGTGCCAGCAGTGAATTGCGGATGAACACTGAAGCTTTCTTT
.,TRBV6-5,.,TRBJ1-4,CASTFGETTNEKLFF,TGTGCCAGCACCTTCGGGGAGACAACTAATGAAAAACTGTTTTTT
few,TRBV7-2,.,TRBJ2-5,CASSLGGLETQYF,TGTGCCAGCAGCTTAGGGGGTCTTGAGACCCAGTACTTC
few,TRBV4-2,TRBD2,TRBJ2-1,CASSQEGGGYNEQFF,TGTGCCAGCAGCCAAGAAGGCGGGGGGTACAATGAGCAGTTCTTC